The rows below give T cell receptor beta chains drawn from one sample of a study of T cell responses to AZD1222 COVID-19 vaccine. Profiled with immunoSEQ multiplex PCR; TCRdb holds only in-frame clones, not every one. In the table there are some 150,000 clones, roughly 87% of which are singletons. The source was peripheral blood, collected 28 days after the second dose of the MenACWY control vaccine. These receptors originate from an adult who received the MenACWY meningococcal vaccine as a control. CDR3s include the opening cysteine and the closing phenylalanine or tryptophan. The order of the fields is clone size, J gene, D gene, V gene, CDR3 protein, CDR3 DNA. D genes are given only for firm matches. Size is omitted from some rows. Given values are once, few, many or a class for expanded clones.

>-|TRBJ2-7|-|TRBV5-1
CASSLGTGPYEQYF
TGCGCCAGCAGCTTGGGGACGGGGCCCTACGAGCAGTACTTC
>-|TRBJ2-3|TRBD2|TRBV18
CASSPFPAGGGTDTQYF
TGTGCCAGCTCACCCTTTCCAGCGGGGGGGGGCACAGATACGCAGTATTTT
>few|TRBJ1-2|-|TRBV21-1
CASSKTWTGHYGYTF
TGTGCCAGCAGCAAGACTTGGACGGGGCACTATGGCTACACCTTC
>-|TRBJ2-5|-|TRBV6-2/TRBV6-3
CASSWGHHQETQYF
TGTGCCAGCAGCTGGGGACACCACCAAGAGACCCAGTACTTC
>-|TRBJ2-3|-|TRBV5-1
CASSFIRGSGTDTQYF
TGCGCCAGCAGCTTTATCAGGGGCTCGGGCACAGATACGCAGTATTTT
>-|TRBJ1-1|-|TRBV14
CASSQERGYAFF
TGTGCCAGCAGCCAAGAACGGGGGTATGCTTTCTTT
>-|TRBJ1-1|-|TRBV6-5
CASSFWGEDTEAFF
TGTGCCAGCAGTTTTTGGGGGGAGGACACTGAAGCTTTCTTT
>once|TRBJ2-2|-|TRBV5-4
CASRADPNTGELFF
TGTGCCAGCAGAGCAGATCCGAACACCGGGGAGCTGTTTTTT
>-|TRBJ1-2|-|TRBV28
CASRPVQIEYGYTF
TGTGCCAGCAGGCCGGTTCAGATCGAGTATGGCTACACCTTC
>-|TRBJ2-2|-|TRBV7-2
CASSRGSLGLGELFF
TGTGCCAGCAGCCGGGGGTCCTTGGGCCTGGGGGAGCTGTTTTTT
>once|TRBJ1-6|-|TRBV5-1
CASSPSTGSSYNSPLHF
TGCGCCAGCAGCCCATCAACAGGGAGCTCCTATAATTCACCCCTCCACTTT
>once|TRBJ2-5|-|TRBV7-9
CASSRLPRGGSQETQYF
TGTGCCAGCAGTCGTTTACCACGTGGAGGTTCACAAGAGACCCAGTACTTC
>-|TRBJ1-1|-|TRBV4-1
CASSQEDIGFTEAFF
TGCGCCAGCAGCCAAGAAGATATAGGGTTTACTGAAGCTTTCTTT
>-|TRBJ2-5|-|TRBV6-2/TRBV6-3
CASSSIGGRGETQYF
TGTGCCAGCAGTTCAATTGGGGGGCGAGGAGAGACCCAGTACTTC
>-|TRBJ2-2|-|TRBV6-4
CASSDSGSSTGELFF
TGTGCCAGCAGTGACTCGGGTAGCAGCACCGGGGAGCTGTTTTTT
>-|TRBJ2-5|TRBD2|TRBV6-2/TRBV6-3
CASSYSPGGSLETQYF
TGTGCCAGCAGTTACTCCCCCGGGGGGTCTTTGGAGACCCAGTACTTC
>-|TRBJ1-4|-|TRBV4-3
CASSAKGTTNEKLFF
TGCGCCAGCAGTGCAAAGGGGACTACTAATGAAAAACTGTTTTTT
>-|TRBJ1-2|TRBD1|TRBV28
CASTTPGQGYGYTF
TGTGCCAGCACTACCCCGGGACAGGGCTATGGCTACACCTTC
>-|TRBJ2-7|TRBD1|TRBV6-5
CASRYGTGFYEQYF
TGTGCCAGTCGGTACGGGACAGGGTTCTACGAGCAGTACTTC